What follows describes a single T cell receptor beta chain. This sample's TCRbeta library carried unique molecular identifier barcodes. TCRdb called the PCR reads again in MiXCR, with one record for every CDR3 protein. The sample has some 450,000 distinct CDR3 sequences; around two fifths are singletons. The V end lost 6 bases, the J end lost 2 bases, and 11 bases lay between the germline ends. The CDR3 has 14 residues. The sample comes from a study of T-cell reconstitution after alpha-beta-depleted transplantation in children. The gene calls are TRBV12-3 or TRBV12-4 and TRBJ1-3, with D hard to call. This sequence was found in a girl aged 2 to 9 with aplastic anemia, due to receive a stem cell transplant. The sequencing here drew on PBMCs, taken before TCRalphabeta/CD19-depleted stem cell transplant. CDR3 in amino acids: CASSERAAGNTIYF. The CDR3 DNA is TGTGCCAGCAGCGAGCGGGCAGCTGGAAACACCATATATTTT.